This is a list of T cell receptor beta chains from one sample in a study of OX40 agonist ivuxolimab in advanced cancers. Data came from immunoSEQ multiplex PCR; TCRdb stores just in-frame clones and leaves some out. The repertoire includes about 58,000 clones, 70% to 80% of them detected once, and about 1% sits in the top ten. The source material was CD4+ or CD8+ T cells sorted from blood, sampled in a trial of the OX40 agonist ivuxolimab. Every receptor here comes from an adult with an advanced solid tumor such as melanoma, head and neck, liver or kidney cancer. Both conserved end residues are part of each CDR3. D genes are given only for firm matches. Clone size is stated in some rows and not others, as once, few, many or a class when expanded.

v_call	clone_size	d_call	j_call	cdr3_nt	cdr3_aa
TRBV6-4	NA	TRBD2	TRBJ2-1	TGTGCCAGCAGTGACTCGAGCGGGGGGGCTCAGTTCTTC	CASSDSSGGAQFF
TRBV28	NA	NA	TRBJ2-3	TGTGCCAGCAGCAATACGGGAGCTGAGTCTTCTACGCAGTATTTT	CASSNTGAESSTQYF
TRBV19	few	TRBD1	TRBJ2-2	TGTGCCAGCGGAAGACTACAGGGGGCGGTCACCGGGGAGCTGTTTTTT	CASGRLQGAVTGELFF
TRBV11-2	NA	TRBD2	TRBJ2-1	TGTGCCAGCAGCACTAATCGGGACTACTATGAGCAGTTCTTC	CASSTNRDYYEQFF
TRBV19	NA	NA	TRBJ1-5	TGTGCCATCTCGGTCGGAAGCAATCAGCCCCAGCATTTT	CAISVGSNQPQHF
TRBV6-5	NA	TRBD1	TRBJ1-1	TGTGCCAGCAGTTACTTCGGGACAGGCGACACTGAAGCTTTCTTT	CASSYFGTGDTEAFF
TRBV6-6	NA	TRBD1	TRBJ1-4	TGTGCCAGCAGTTACGACGACAGGGGAAAGAATGAAAAACTGTTTTTT	CASSYDDRGKNEKLFF
TRBV15	NA	NA	TRBJ2-1	TGTGCCACCAGCACGGGGACAAGCTCCTACAATGAGCAGTTCTTC	CATSTGTSSYNEQFF
TRBV5-1	NA	TRBD2	TRBJ2-3	TGCGCCAGCAGCGCCGGACTAGCTCTCACAGATACGCAGTATTTT	CASSAGLALTDTQYF
TRBV11-2	NA	NA	TRBJ2-1	TGTGCCAGCAGCTTTCCAGGCGGGATCATCAGTGAGCAGTTCTTC	CASSFPGGIISEQFF
TRBV5-4	NA	NA	TRBJ1-2	TGTGCCAGCAGCCGGGACGGCTATGGCTACACCTTC	CASSRDGYGYTF
TRBV6-1	once	NA	TRBJ2-6	TGTGCCAGCAGTGAAGGGGCAGACAACTCTGGGGCCAACGTCCTGACTTTC	CASSEGADNSGANVLTF
TRBV23-1	NA	TRBD1	TRBJ2-7	TGCGCCAGCGGATCCGCGGACAGGGGTGGGCTAGCGAGGATCTCTTCCGAGCAGTACTTC	CASGSADRGGLARISSEQYF
TRBV5-1	few	NA	TRBJ1-2	TGCGCCAGCAGCTTCGGGCAGTACATCTATGGCTACACCTTC	CASSFGQYIYGYTF
TRBV27	few	NA	TRBJ2-7	TGTGCCAGCAGCCCCTCCTTGGGCGAGCAGTACTTC	CASSPSLGEQYF
TRBV18	NA	NA	TRBJ1-6	TGTGCCAGCTCACCGGGACCGACTAATTCACCCCTCCACTTT	CASSPGPTNSPLHF
TRBV7-2	NA	NA	TRBJ2-1	TGTGCCAGCAGCTTGGCAGGAGACAATGAGCAGTTCTTC	CASSLAGDNEQFF
TRBV5-1	NA	TRBD1	TRBJ2-5	TGCGCCAGCAGCAGGACAGGGCCCCAAGAGACCCAGTACTTC	CASSRTGPQETQYF
TRBV4-2	NA	TRBD2	TRBJ2-7	TGTGCCAGCAGCCACGGAGCTAGCGGGATCCACGAGCAGTACTTC	CASSHGASGIHEQYF
TRBV5-1	NA	TRBD1	TRBJ2-5	TGCGCCAGCAGCTTGGGGGACAGGGGGATAGGCGAGACCCAGTACTTC	CASSLGDRGIGETQYF
TRBV9	NA	TRBD2	TRBJ2-1	TGTGCCAGCAGCGATAGCGGGATTTTCGATGAGCAGTTCTTC	CASSDSGIFDEQFF
TRBV6-1	NA	TRBD2	TRBJ2-5	TGTGCCAGCAGCACCGGGACTAGCCTCGAGACCCAGTACTTC	CASSTGTSLETQYF
TRBV4-1	NA	TRBD1	TRBJ1-2	TGCGCCAGCAGCCAAGCAGGGGGCAAGTCCTATGGCTACACCTTC	CASSQAGGKSYGYTF
TRBV2	NA	NA	TRBJ2-5	TGTGCCAGCAGTGTGCGGCAGCAAGGGACCCAGTACTTC	CASSVRQQGTQYF
TRBV4-1	NA	NA	TRBJ2-7	TGCGCCAGCAGCCAAGTGACAGCTAGCTACGAGCAGTACTTC	CASSQVTASYEQYF
TRBV10-3	once	NA	TRBJ2-5	TGTGCCATCAGTGAGTCCCCGGGGACGGGGAAAGAGACCCAGTACTTC	CAISESPGTGKETQYF
TRBV25-1	NA	NA	TRBJ1-2	TGTGCCAGCAGTGAATCTAAAGGAACAGTTGGCTACACCTTC	CASSESKGTVGYTF
TRBV6-5	NA	TRBD1	TRBJ1-6	TGTGCCAGCAATGCCGGGACAGGGACGTATTCACCCCTCCACTTT	CASNAGTGTYSPLHF